Listed below are T cell receptor beta chains from one sample, sequenced in a study of T-cell reconstitution after alpha-beta-depleted transplantation in children. Via MiXCR, TCRdb re-called the PCR reads, giving one row per CDR3 protein. Altogether under 250,000 distinct CDR3 sequences are present, more than 15% being singletons, with the ten largest covering 35% to 50%. The sequencing here drew on PBMCs, mostly from graft donor cells, taken 360 days after TCRalphabeta/CD19-depleted stem cell transplant. The receptor set was obtained from a male patient aged 2 to 10 who had a stem cell transplant for acute lymphoblastic leukemia, so the T cells may come from the graft donor. CDR3s include the opening cysteine and the closing phenylalanine or tryptophan. Each record gives: V gene, D gene, J gene, clone size, CDR3 protein, CDR3 DNA. The D gene is left open where the match is weak. Clone sizes are given selectively: once, few, many, or a class where the clone is expanded.

v_call: TRBV6-2/TRBV6-3
d_call: -
j_call: TRBJ2-6
clone_size: -
cdr3_aa: CASRKYGANVLTF
cdr3_nt: TGTGCCAGCCGAAAGTATGGGGCCAACGTCCTGACTTTC

v_call: TRBV5-1
d_call: TRBD1
j_call: TRBJ2-1
clone_size: -
cdr3_aa: CASSLRTGGPLYNEQFF
cdr3_nt: TGCGCCAGCAGCTTGCGGACAGGGGGCCCCTTGTACAATGAGCAGTTCTTC

v_call: TRBV7-6
d_call: -
j_call: TRBJ2-7
clone_size: -
cdr3_aa: CASSFRDTYEQYF
cdr3_nt: TGTGCCAGCAGCTTCCGGGACACCTACGAGCAGTACTTC

v_call: TRBV2
d_call: TRBD2
j_call: TRBJ2-5
clone_size: -
cdr3_aa: CASSLVWGTNQETQYF
cdr3_nt: TGTGCCAGCTCCTTAGTGTGGGGGACTAATCAAGAGACCCAGTACTTC

v_call: TRBV5-6
d_call: TRBD1
j_call: TRBJ2-1
clone_size: -
cdr3_aa: CASSLDRGWSYNEQFF
cdr3_nt: TGTGCCAGCAGCTTGGACAGGGGTTGGTCCTACAATGAGCAGTTCTTC

v_call: TRBV7-2
d_call: -
j_call: TRBJ2-4
clone_size: -
cdr3_aa: CASSAAKNIQYF
cdr3_nt: TGTGCCAGCAGCGCCGCCAAAAACATTCAGTACTTC

v_call: TRBV5-1
d_call: -
j_call: TRBJ2-1
clone_size: few
cdr3_aa: CASSLGGDSYNEQFF
cdr3_nt: TGCGCCAGCAGCTTGGGAGGGGACTCATACAATGAGCAGTTCTTC

v_call: TRBV5-1
d_call: TRBD2
j_call: TRBJ2-7
clone_size: -
cdr3_aa: CASGSGGNYEQYF
cdr3_nt: TGCGCCAGCGGTAGCGGGGGGAACTACGAGCAGTACTTC

v_call: TRBV2
d_call: -
j_call: TRBJ2-7
clone_size: few
cdr3_aa: CASSETSYEQYF
cdr3_nt: TGTGCCAGCAGTGAAACCTCCTACGAGCAGTACTTC

v_call: TRBV14
d_call: -
j_call: TRBJ1-1
clone_size: few
cdr3_aa: CASSQVRGGTEAFF
cdr3_nt: TGTGCCAGCAGCCAAGTCAGGGGCGGCACTGAAGCTTTCTTT

v_call: TRBV20-1
d_call: -
j_call: TRBJ1-5
clone_size: -
cdr3_aa: CSAEGHYNQPQHF
cdr3_nt: TGCAGTGCAGAGGGACACTACAATCAGCCCCAGCATTTT

v_call: TRBV25-1
d_call: -
j_call: TRBJ2-7
clone_size: -
cdr3_aa: CASSEVSSKSYEQYF
cdr3_nt: TGTGCCAGCAGTGAGGTTAGCAGCAAATCCTACGAGCAGTACTTC

v_call: TRBV12-3/TRBV12-4
d_call: TRBD1
j_call: TRBJ1-3
clone_size: many
cdr3_aa: CASSFLQGWAGNTIYF
cdr3_nt: TGTGCCAGCAGTTTTTTACAGGGGTGGGCTGGAAACACCATATATTTT

v_call: TRBV18
d_call: TRBD1
j_call: TRBJ1-1
clone_size: many
cdr3_aa: CASSPPGQGVSPLMNTEAFF
cdr3_nt: TGTGCCAGCTCACCCCCCGGACAGGGGGTCTCCCCCCTTATGAACACTGAAGCTTTCTTT

v_call: TRBV20-1
d_call: -
j_call: TRBJ1-1
clone_size: -
cdr3_aa: CSARARRNTEAFF
cdr3_nt: TGCAGTGCTAGAGCGCGACGGAACACTGAAGCTTTCTTT

v_call: TRBV5-1
d_call: -
j_call: TRBJ2-7
clone_size: -
cdr3_aa: CASQGSSYEQYF
cdr3_nt: TGCGCCAGTCAGGGTTCCTCCTACGAGCAGTACTTC

v_call: TRBV27
d_call: -
j_call: TRBJ2-7
clone_size: -
cdr3_aa: CASSGGAESPYEQYF
cdr3_nt: TGTGCCAGCAGTGGAGGGGCCGAATCCCCCTACGAGCAGTACTTC

v_call: TRBV5-1
d_call: -
j_call: TRBJ2-3
clone_size: few
cdr3_aa: CASSLAVGASTDTQYF
cdr3_nt: TGCGCCAGCAGCTTGGCAGTCGGGGCAAGCACAGATACGCAGTATTTT

v_call: TRBV3-1
d_call: -
j_call: TRBJ2-5
clone_size: few
cdr3_aa: CASSQGATGDQETQYF
cdr3_nt: TGTGCCAGCAGCCAAGGGGCTACGGGGGACCAAGAGACCCAGTACTTC

v_call: TRBV29-1
d_call: TRBD1
j_call: TRBJ2-7
clone_size: few
cdr3_aa: CSVGGTGLGDEQYF
cdr3_nt: TGCAGCGTTGGAGGGACAGGGTTGGGCGACGAGCAGTACTTC

v_call: TRBV7-9
d_call: -
j_call: TRBJ2-1
clone_size: -
cdr3_aa: CASSSPRTRGGGEQFF
cdr3_nt: TGTGCCAGCAGCTCTCCTAGGACAAGGGGGGGTGGTGAGCAGTTCTTC

v_call: TRBV5-1
d_call: -
j_call: TRBJ2-1
clone_size: -
cdr3_aa: CASSLDRASSLLEQFF
cdr3_nt: TGCGCCAGCAGCTTGGACAGGGCCTCTAGCCTCCTTGAGCAGTTCTTC

v_call: TRBV27
d_call: TRBD2
j_call: TRBJ2-1
clone_size: many
cdr3_aa: CASSLKAGGPQFF
cdr3_nt: TGTGCCAGCAGTTTAAAAGCGGGAGGGCCTCAGTTCTTC

v_call: TRBV12-3/TRBV12-4
d_call: -
j_call: TRBJ2-1
clone_size: many
cdr3_aa: CASIPSVSSYNEQFF
cdr3_nt: TGTGCCAGCATTCCTAGCGTTAGCTCCTACAATGAGCAGTTCTTC

v_call: TRBV4-3
d_call: TRBD2
j_call: TRBJ2-3
clone_size: -
cdr3_aa: CASSQEVGLAGGPSTDTQYF
cdr3_nt: TGCGCCAGCAGCCAAGAAGTGGGGCTAGCGGGAGGGCCTAGCACAGATACGCAGTATTTT

v_call: TRBV4-2
d_call: TRBD1
j_call: TRBJ1-5
clone_size: -
cdr3_aa: CASSPWTGTHQPQHF
cdr3_nt: TGTGCCAGCAGCCCATGGACAGGGACCCATCAGCCCCAGCATTTT

v_call: TRBV7-8
d_call: TRBD2
j_call: TRBJ2-2
clone_size: -
cdr3_aa: CASSLGLLAGGHTGELFF
cdr3_nt: TGTGCCAGCAGCTTAGGGCTACTAGCGGGGGGGCACACCGGGGAGCTGTTTTTT

v_call: TRBV29-1
d_call: -
j_call: TRBJ2-7
clone_size: few
cdr3_aa: CSVVWGAYEQYF
cdr3_nt: TGCAGCGTTGTATGGGGCGCCTACGAGCAGTACTTC

v_call: TRBV27
d_call: -
j_call: TRBJ1-5
clone_size: -
cdr3_aa: CASSSLDSRQPQHF
cdr3_nt: TGTGCCAGCAGTTCGCTGGATAGCAGGCAGCCCCAGCATTTT

v_call: TRBV27
d_call: -
j_call: TRBJ2-1
clone_size: -
cdr3_aa: CASSSPGRPQFF
cdr3_nt: TGTGCCAGCAGTTCCCCGGGTCGGCCCCAGTTCTTC

v_call: TRBV20-1
d_call: -
j_call: TRBJ2-7
clone_size: few
cdr3_aa: CSASISRGLSYEQYF
cdr3_nt: TGCAGTGCTAGCATTTCTCGGGGTCTCTCCTACGAGCAGTACTTC